This TCR beta chain was found in a study of T cells in Graves' hyperthyroidism and ophthalmopathy. It was considered stable Graves' hyperthyroidism when ophthalmopathy did not progress within 18 months. In making diagnoses, clinical symptoms, serum thyroxine and TRAb, thyroid ultrasound and orbital computed tomography were all used. Regarding this clonotype: No antigen is known for it.

Regions amplified from RNA transcripts were the TCR beta CDR3 regions. Carried out on the TCR CDR3, a first-round RT-PCR used the HTBI primer set. TCRdb reprocessed the multiplex PCR reads with MiXCR, giving one entry per CDR3 protein. Of approximately 740,000 distinct CDR3 sequences listed, roughly 15% are singletons. Findings of the study overall: Most clonotypes expanded in the thyroid (above 0.001) were also present in blood. Before onset, ophthalmopathy was predicted by the model a median approximately 6.6 months earlier.

The sequenced material came from blood. This sequence was found in a woman aged 18-35 years with Graves' hyperthyroidism.

The CDR3 loop reads CASSSTGTGGTGELFF. In DNA, the CDR3 is TGCGCCAGCAGCTCCACCGGGACAGGGGGCACCGGGGAGCTGTTTTTT. The rearrangement links TRBV5-1 to TRBJ2-2; 11 nucleotides align to TRBD1. CDR1 is SGHRS and CDR2 is YFSETQ in the germline V gene. The junction had 5 bases not matched to a gene; V was cut back by 3 bases and J by 4 bases. There are 16 residues in the CDR3.